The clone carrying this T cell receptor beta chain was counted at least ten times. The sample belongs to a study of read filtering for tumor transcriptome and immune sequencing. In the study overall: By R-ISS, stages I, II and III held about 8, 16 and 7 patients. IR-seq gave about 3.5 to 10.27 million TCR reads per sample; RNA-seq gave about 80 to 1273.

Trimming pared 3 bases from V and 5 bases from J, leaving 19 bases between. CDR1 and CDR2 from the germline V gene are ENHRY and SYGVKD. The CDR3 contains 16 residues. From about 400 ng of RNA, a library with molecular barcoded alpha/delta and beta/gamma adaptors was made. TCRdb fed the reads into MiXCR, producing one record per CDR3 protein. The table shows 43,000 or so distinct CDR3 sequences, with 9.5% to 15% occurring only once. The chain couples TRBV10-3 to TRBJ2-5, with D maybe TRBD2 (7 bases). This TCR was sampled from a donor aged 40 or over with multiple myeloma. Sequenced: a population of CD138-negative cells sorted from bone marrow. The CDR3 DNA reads TGTGCCATCAGTGATCAACAGGGCCGGGGGGTCGAGACCCAGTACTTC. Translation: CAISDQQGRGVETQYF.